A selection of T cell receptor beta chains follows, all from one sample in a study of beta chain features in type 1 diabetes. Profiling relied on immunoSEQ multiplex PCR, and the TCRdb table lists in-frame clones only, not all of them. The repertoire includes under 300,000 clones, 9.5% to 13% of them detected once, and about 0.018% sits in the top ten. Sequencing used naive CD4+ T cells from blood. The receptors stem from a man aged 30-40 years with type 1 diabetes. Each CDR3 is given with its conserved first and last residue. D genes are given only for firm matches. For some rows the clone size is stated as once, few or many, or as a class when expanded; others skip it.

v_gene: TRBV5-1
j_gene: TRBJ2-3
abundance: .
d_gene: TRBD2
CDR3nt: TGCGCCAGCAGCTTGCGGGGGGGAAGCACAGATACGCAGTATTTT
CDR3aa: CASSLRGGSTDTQYF

v_gene: TRBV29-1
j_gene: TRBJ2-1
abundance: few
d_gene: TRBD2
CDR3nt: TGCAGCGGGGGGGGGACTTCAAGGGCAGATTCGTTGGGTGAGCAGTTCTTC
CDR3aa: CSGGGTSRADSLGEQFF

v_gene: TRBV10-3
j_gene: TRBJ2-5
abundance: .
d_gene: .
CDR3nt: TGTGCCATCAGTGATTACAGGGAGGGGGAGACCCAGTACTTC
CDR3aa: CAISDYREGETQYF

v_gene: TRBV29-1
j_gene: TRBJ2-5
abundance: .
d_gene: .
CDR3nt: TGCAGCGTTGAAAGACAGCTCCAAGAGACCCAGTACTTC
CDR3aa: CSVERQLQETQYF

v_gene: TRBV7-8
j_gene: TRBJ2-1
abundance: .
d_gene: .
CDR3nt: TGTGCCAGCAGCCGAGAAGGGACTCATCGGAGTAATGAGCAGTTCTTC
CDR3aa: CASSREGTHRSNEQFF

v_gene: TRBV9
j_gene: TRBJ2-5
abundance: few
d_gene: TRBD2
CDR3nt: TGTGCCAGCAGCGTAGGGGGGGGACAAGAGACCCAGTACTTC
CDR3aa: CASSVGGGQETQYF

v_gene: TRBV11-2
j_gene: TRBJ1-6
abundance: .
d_gene: .
CDR3nt: TGTGCCAGCAGCTTCTCCGGGGATAATTCACCCCTCCACTTT
CDR3aa: CASSFSGDNSPLHF

v_gene: TRBV5-1
j_gene: TRBJ2-3
abundance: few
d_gene: .
CDR3nt: TGCGCCAGCAGCTCCGGAGGGCAGCCCACAGATACGCAGTATTTT
CDR3aa: CASSSGGQPTDTQYF

v_gene: TRBV5-1
j_gene: TRBJ2-1
abundance: .
d_gene: TRBD2
CDR3nt: TGCGCCAGCAGCTTGGCGCGGGGGGGTAACTCCTACAATGAGCAGTTCTTC
CDR3aa: CASSLARGGNSYNEQFF

v_gene: TRBV23-1
j_gene: TRBJ2-1
abundance: few
d_gene: .
CDR3nt: TGCGCCAGCAGTCAACCTAGGACAACTCCAGCCTACAATGAGCAGTTCTTC
CDR3aa: CASSQPRTTPAYNEQFF

v_gene: TRBV7-2
j_gene: TRBJ2-3
abundance: .
d_gene: .
CDR3nt: TGTGCCAGCAGCTTCCGGGGCACAGATACGCAGTATTTT
CDR3aa: CASSFRGTDTQYF

v_gene: TRBV5-1
j_gene: TRBJ1-2
abundance: .
d_gene: .
CDR3nt: TGCGCCAGCAGCTGGGACAACCCTAACTATGGCTACACCTTC
CDR3aa: CASSWDNPNYGYTF

v_gene: TRBV6-6
j_gene: TRBJ1-5
abundance: few
d_gene: .
CDR3nt: TGTGCCAGCTCTGACACAGCGGGGAATCAGCCCCAGCATTTT
CDR3aa: CASSDTAGNQPQHF

v_gene: TRBV7-2
j_gene: TRBJ1-2
abundance: few
d_gene: .
CDR3nt: TGTGCCAGCAGCTTAGAGGGGGGGGGCCAGGACTACACCTTC
CDR3aa: CASSLEGGGQDYTF

v_gene: TRBV7-9
j_gene: TRBJ1-1
abundance: few
d_gene: .
CDR3nt: TGTGCCAGCAGCTTAGATTCCGGGGTTGCTTTCTTT
CDR3aa: CASSLDSGVAFF

v_gene: TRBV18
j_gene: TRBJ1-1
abundance: few
d_gene: .
CDR3nt: TGTGCCAGCTCACCACGCAGCACAGGGACTGAAGCTTTCTTT
CDR3aa: CASSPRSTGTEAFF